This record concerns one TCR beta chain sequence. This entry comes from a study of blood T cell repertoires in COVID-19. Study-wide background: COVID-19 samples from acute and convalescent phases originated in the United States, Italy and Spain. Sources were T cells, B-cell-depleted T cells, or PBMCs; the material itself was cDNA or gDNA.

The cohort comprised adults aged 18 to 89 years residing in 20 to 30 US areas. Which cohort a participant joined came from the clinical history participants gave. Per the germline V gene, CDR1 is SGHTA and CDR2 is FQGNSA. This CDR3 has 15 amino acids. Trimming at V came to 2 bases and at J to 4 bases, leaving 2 bases not matched to a gene. Sequencing used immunoSEQ multiplex PCR; TCRdb keeps in-frame clones, though not all of them. The data show about 340,000 clones, with 80% to 90% seen just once and around 4.5% held by the top ten. The sequencing sample was made of PBMCs or T cells enriched from blood (not recorded which). V usage is TRBV7-2 and J usage is TRBJ2-2; 9 bases line up with TRBD2. This receptor was identified in a middle-aged woman with acute COVID-19. The CDR3 DNA reads as TGTGCCAGCAGCTTACGGCGGGAGGGCACCGGGGAGCTGTTTTTT. Translated: CASSLRREGTGELFF.